This T cell receptor (beta chain) was identified in a study of identical twins. Findings and limits, study-wide: Where out-of-frame alpha sequences were twin-shared, they showed excess low generation probability. A cross-sectional statistical analysis, not follow-up of the same donors, supported the conclusions.

This clonotype was counted at least ten times. Its specificity is unknown. The CDR3 runs to 11 residues. From germline, CDR1 is SQVTM and CDR2 ANQGSEA. V was pared by 6 bases and J by 6 bases, with 12 bases between. TCRdb fed the 5' RACE reads into MiXCR, producing one record per CDR3 protein. This table has 1.5 million to 2 million distinct CDR3 sequences, about 30% appearing once. This chain joins TRBV29-1 and TRBJ2-7; no clear D. The TCR was taken from a newborn girl in good health. Material for sequencing was cord blood. CDR3 amino acids: CSVKPGFEQYF. CDR3 DNA sequence: TGCAGCGTAAAACCGGGTTTCGAGCAGTACTTC.